This T cell receptor (beta chain) was profiled in a study of blood T cell repertoires in COVID-19 (dated by TCRdb to 2020 to 2022). At the level of the whole study: Collaborator samples came from the United States, Italy and Spain and covered acute and convalescent phases of COVID-19. Nearly every sample came with metadata listing a de-identified subject ID, COVID-19 status, age in years and sex. HLA class I and class II types, where available, came from metadata supplied by the sample provider rather than from assay-based typing. The samples were drawn from the first 160 participants of the ongoing ImmuneRACE study and from under 1,500 subjects provided by 6 global collaborators. The repertoires were made available in a free public database intended to serve as a resource for research on the immune response to SARS-CoV-2. The prospective study material was composed of cDNA or gDNA derived from T cells, B-cell-depleted T cells, or PBMCs. Deeply sampled blood TCRbeta repertoires from subjects exposed to, actively infected with, or recovered from COVID-19 were included in the dataset. What the authors observed across the whole study: How much clinical and demographic metadata was included differed by source and by participant, and the metadata was provided uncurated.

Details on this clone: The antigen it recognizes is unknown. No qualities accompany the bases; no much larger clone lies one base away.

The immunoSEQ Assay, a bias-controlled multiplex PCR, was used to amplify TCRbeta CDR3 regions from genomic DNA. As for the authors' bioinformatics: Nucleated cell counts per sample were estimated from amplification of reference gene primers within the assay. To quantify the absolute abundance of each unique TCRbeta CDR3 rearrangement, sequence reads were collapsed and filtered. For each sample, productive Simpson clonality was calculated as the square root of Simpson's diversity index over productive rearrangements. What TCRdb holds here is the immuneACCESS table cut down to in-frame rearrangements. Part of the clones is not present; checked against another copy, under half of the missing clones reflect an unresolved V gene, and the others are unexplained. Clonal size and the V and J genes are those of that table, whereas D and trimming came from the DNA. Within this sample are some 140,000 clones, with under 80% of them counted one time only. Under 15% of the sample is in the top ten clones.

The collaborating institutions used their own protocols to collect whole blood in K2EDTA tubes. Collaborator samples were shipped for TCRbeta analysis as frozen whole blood, isolated PBMCs, or DNA extracted from either sample type. The CDR3 holds 16 amino acids from the cysteine to the phenylalanine. Only the CDR3 region is kept as DNA, spanning 48 bases read in frame from base 1. The junction shows trimming of 3 bases on V and 8 bases on J, plus 20 bases between the germline ends. CDR1 and CDR2 were assigned from the germline V gene (reference sequence) as LNHDA and SQIVND. The sequence derives from an elderly man with acute or convalescent COVID-19. The chain is assembled from TRBV19 and TRBJ2-1; the D gene is possibly TRBD2, with 6 bases matching. Sequencing was done on a sample of peripheral blood. The CDR3 loop reads CASSMVGQDYLDEQFF. The DNA sequence is TGTGCCAGTAGTATGGTCGGCCAGGACTACTTGGATGAGCAGTTCTTC.